One sample yielded the 27 T cell receptor beta chains listed below, sequenced in a study of identical twins. TCRdb passed the 5' RACE reads through MiXCR, listing each CDR3 protein once. The sample gives approximately 500,000 distinct CDR3 sequences, approximately 24% of which show up once; 2.5% to 3.5% is in the top ten. These same data were also listed under a study on T cells expressing NK-cell markers.

Input material: CD4+ T cells sorted from blood. These receptors were taken from a woman between 18 and 30 years old in good health.

This chain connects TRBV7-2 to TRBJ1-1; D unresolved. V was clipped by 6 bases and J by 2 bases, with 13 bases between them. The CDR3 extends over 14 amino acids. CDR1 is SGHTA, CDR2 FQGNSA, per germline. CDR3 in amino acids: CASSPSQRNTEAFF. CDR3 nucleotide sequence: TGTGCCAGCAGTCCTAGTCAGAGAAACACTGAAGCTTTCTTT.

The sample holds a few counts of this clonotype. V is TRBV28 and J is TRBJ2-4; no clear D gene. Germline CDR1 reads MDHEN; CDR2 reads SYDVKM. The CDR3 has 11 residues. V gave up 5 bases and J gave up 12 bases, with 11 bases separating them. CDR3 nucleotide sequence: TGTGCCAGCAGTCTCAACTTAGATCAGTACTTC. Translation: CASSLNLDQYF.

This clonotype has a single count. The gene calls are TRBV20-1 and TRBJ1-1; D may be TRBD1 (5 bases). The CDR3 runs to 12 residues. Germline-derived CDR1 and CDR2 are DFQATT and SNEGSKA (reference sequence). V lost 2 bases, J lost 6 bases, and 10 bases lay in between. This CDR3 is CSARTDSPEAFF. The DNA of the CDR3 is TGCAGTGCTAGAACCGACAGCCCTGAAGCTTTCTTT.

CDR3 in amino acids: CATSRSGRGTDTQYF. CDR3 nucleotide sequence: TGTGCCACCAGCAGAAGCGGGCGAGGCACAGATACGCAGTATTTT. The chain joins TRBV15 to TRBJ2-3, with a possible D match to TRBD2 (6 bases). Germline CDR1 LNHNV, CDR2 YYDKDF (reference sequence). There are 15 residues in the CDR3. Trimming took 2 bases from V and 1 from J, leaving 10 bases between them.

This clonotype showed up just a few times. The chain has TRBV29-1 and TRBJ2-2, with TRBD1 identical over 8 bases. CDR1 is SQVTM and CDR2 is ANQGSEA in the germline V gene. The CDR3 loop spans 15 amino acids. Germline trimming cut 4 bases from V and 4 bases from J; bases unmatched to any gene: 8. CDR3 coding DNA: TGCAGCGTTGGGGCCGGACAGGGAGGCACCGGGGAGCTGTTTTTT. Its protein product is CSVGAGQGGTGELFF.

This clonotype has more than one count but fewer than ten. The rearrangement uses TRBV9 and TRBJ2-7; a weak D match, TRBD1 (6 bases). The CDR3 runs 15 residues. Germline V gene lookup returns CDR1 SGDLS and CDR2 YYNGEE. The V gene lost 4 bases and the J gene lost 0 bases, with 14 bases spanning the gap. The CDR3 DNA follows: TGTGCCAGCAGCCCCCGACAGGAAATCTCCTACGAGCAGTACTTC. Translated, it gives CASSPRQEISYEQYF.

V is TRBV5-1 and J is TRBJ1-1; D is uncertain. The CDR3 covers 14 residues. V lost 0 bases to trimming and J lost 5 bases, with 11 bases between them. The germline gives CDR1 SGHRS, CDR2 YFSETQ. The CDR3 nucleotides are TGCGCCAGCAGCTTGGTGGGAATAGGGACTGAAGCTTTCTTT. Translated, it gives CASSLVGIGTEAFF.

This clonotype was found a few times. The chain links TRBV18 to TRBJ2-5, with D maybe TRBD2 (6 bases). Germline V CDR1 and CDR2: KGHSH, LQKENI. The V and J ends lost 10 bases and 3 bases respectively, with 18 bases between them. This CDR3 comprises 14 residues. The CDR3 region is CATTRASEKETQYF. The CDR3 nucleotides read TGTGCCACCACGAGGGCTAGCGAGAAAGAGACCCAGTACTTC.

This clonotype was seen a few times. The chain is built from TRBV20-1 and TRBJ1-5, with D perhaps matching TRBD1 (6 bases). V was cut by 2 bases and J by 6 bases, with 14 bases left in between. Germline lookup yields CDR1 DFQATT and CDR2 SNEGSKA (reference sequence). This CDR3 is built from 14 residues. CDR3 sequence (DNA): TGCAGTGCTAGATCTCCAGGGGTTAGTCAGCCCCAGCATTTT. It specifies CSARSPGVSQPQHF.

The genes are TRBV6-1 and TRBJ1-6, with D uncertain. V dropped 8 bases and J dropped 7 bases, with 12 bases sitting between them. This CDR3 is built from 13 residues. The V gene's germline CDR1 is MNHNS and CDR2 SASEGT. Here the CDR3 DNA reads TGTGCCAGCCTCCCGGGTCCCAATTCACCCCTCCACTTT. This sequence encodes CASLPGPNSPLHF.

This clonotype came up a few times. The V gene is TRBV20-1, the J gene TRBJ2-2; 8 bases line up with TRBD2. Trimming at V came to 6 bases and at J to 0 bases, leaving 6 bases not matched to a gene. The germline gives CDR1 DFQATT, CDR2 SNEGSKA (reference sequence). This CDR3 is 15 amino acids long. The CDR3, as DNA: TGCAGTGCCGGTAGCGGGGAAGCGAACACCGGGGAGCTGTTTTTT. Encoded protein: CSAGSGEANTGELFF.

This clonotype was found many times. The chain combines TRBV6-6 with TRBJ2-1; D unclear. The V and J ends lost 4 bases and 4 bases respectively, with 5 bases between them. This CDR3 is 12 amino acids long. Germline values: CDR1 MNHNY, CDR2 SVGAGI (reference sequence). The CDR3 spells CASSFRYNEQFF. Here the CDR3 DNA reads TGTGCCAGCAGTTTCCGGTACAATGAGCAGTTCTTC.

Only a few counts were recorded for this clonotype. This chain links TRBV7-9 with TRBJ2-5; no firm D call. The V gene lost 1 base and the J gene lost 2 bases, with 11 bases spanning the gap. This CDR3 region has 15 residues. Germline assignment: CDR1 SEHNR and CDR2 FQNEAQ (reference sequence). The CDR3 DNA is TGTGCCAGCAGCTTAGAGGGCAGTAGACAAGAGACCCAGTACTTC. Protein sequence: CASSLEGSRQETQYF.

The chain has TRBV5-1 and TRBJ2-7; 12 bases line up with TRBD2. This CDR3 has 16 residues. V trimming: 4 bases; J trimming: 4 bases; junction bases outside the gene matches: 9. Germline loops: CDR1 SGHRS, CDR2 YFSETQ. CDR3 protein: CASSLGLAGGPYEQYF. CDR3 in DNA: TGCGCCAGCAGCCTGGGGCTAGCGGGAGGGCCATACGAGCAGTACTTC.

V usage is TRBV20-1 and J usage is TRBJ2-3, with D tentatively TRBD1 (6 bases). This CDR3 has 14 amino acids. V was shortened by 6 bases and J by 6 bases, with 19 bases between the two germline ends. Germline CDR1 DFQATT, CDR2 SNEGSKA (reference sequence). In DNA, the CDR3 is TGCAGTGCCAAATACAGGGCGGGTGCGGATACGCAGTATTTT. It yields the protein CSAKYRAGADTQYF.

As concerns this clonotype: A junction boundary mismatches the germline segment, possibly from a read error. The chain has TRBV30 and TRBJ1-2, with 8 bases fitting TRBD1. The germline V gene encodes CDR1 GTSNPN and CDR2 SVGIG (reference sequence). The CDR3 is made up of 15 amino acids. The CDR3 loop is CAWGVQGAEDYGYTF. CDR3 nucleotide sequence: TGTGCCTGGGGTGTTCAGGGGGCAGAGGACTATGGCTACACCTTC.

The chain links TRBV29-1 to TRBJ1-1; D uncertain. Germline V CDR1 and CDR2: SQVTM, ANQGSEA. V was trimmed by 2 bases and J by 4 bases, leaving 8 bases between them. There are 12 residues in the CDR3. The CDR3 here is CSVERDRTEAFF. In nucleotides, the CDR3 is TGCAGCGTTGAAAGGGATCGCACTGAAGCTTTCTTT.

There are a few counts of this clonotype. This chain connects TRBV7-9 to TRBJ2-2; possibly TRBD1 for D (7 bases). Germline loops: CDR1 SEHNR, CDR2 FQNEAQ (reference sequence). V was pared by 3 bases and J by 6 bases, with 11 bases between. This CDR3 is built from 14 residues. This CDR3 reads CASSFGGGAGELFF. DNA for the CDR3: TGTGCCAGCAGCTTCGGAGGGGGCGCCGGGGAGCTGTTTTTT.

V and J are TRBV29-1 and TRBJ2-5; 9 nucleotides match TRBD2. Germline lookup yields CDR1 SQVTM and CDR2 ANQGSEA. V gave up 4 bases and J gave up 5 bases; unmatched junction bases: 2. The length of the CDR3 is 12 residues. The CDR3 coding sequence is TGCAGCGTTGTTCTAGCGGGGGAGACCCAGTACTTC. Translating it yields CSVVLAGETQYF.

The chain is built from TRBV20-1 and TRBJ2-3; D gene unclear. The CDR3 is 15 amino acids. CDR1 and CDR2 (germline): DFQATT, SNEGSKA (reference sequence). Trimming shortened V by 0 bases and J by 0 bases, and 10 bases separated the two germline ends. CDR3 in DNA: TGCAGTGCTAGAGACTTCGCGGTTAGCACAGATACGCAGTATTTT. Translation gives CSARDFAVSTDTQYF.

This chain connects TRBV4-3 to TRBJ2-3; D unresolved. Trimming shortened V by 1 base and J by 1 base, and 12 bases separated the two germline ends. The CDR3 totals 16 residues. The germline V gene has CDR1 LGHNA and CDR2 YSLEER. The CDR3 reads CASSQGAHKGTDTQYF. The CDR3 DNA follows: TGCGCCAGCAGCCAAGGGGCCCACAAAGGCACAGATACGCAGTATTTT.

The chain uses TRBV2 and TRBJ1-5; TRBD1 is a possible D gene (6 bases). V was trimmed by 7 bases and J by 0 bases, leaving 13 bases between them. This CDR3 is built from 15 residues. CDR1 and CDR2 from the germline V gene are SNHLY and FYNNEI. CDR3 nucleotides: TGTGCCAGCATGGCAGGGGAATATAGCAATCAGCCCCAGCATTTT. It yields the protein CASMAGEYSNQPQHF.

The chain couples TRBV2 to TRBJ2-5, with 8 nucleotides matching TRBD2. CDR1 and CDR2 (germline): SNHLY, FYNNEI. This CDR3 contains 14 residues. V lost 6 bases, J lost 1 base, and 4 bases stayed unmatched. The CDR3 sequence is CASRALAGQETQYF. The CDR3 DNA reads TGTGCCAGCAGGGCTCTAGCGGGCCAAGAGACCCAGTACTTC.

This clonotype was seen repeatedly, ten times or more. This chain joins TRBV5-6 and TRBJ2-7; D unresolved. Germline V gene data show CDR1 as SGHDT and CDR2 as YYEEEE. CDR3 length equals 13 residues. Trimming took 2 bases from V and 2 from J, leaving 8 bases between them. The CDR3 loop is CASSFYNTYEQYF. CDR3 nucleotides: TGTGCCAGCAGCTTCTACAACACCTACGAGCAGTACTTC.

J is TRBJ1-4 and V is TRBV9, with D unclear. The germline V gene has CDR1 SGDLS and CDR2 YYNGEE. The CDR3 sequence is 14 residues long. The ends were cut back, 3 bases at V and 1 base at J, with 7 bases in the middle. The CDR3 spells CASSEGLTNEKLFF. The CDR3 DNA reads TGTGCCAGCAGCGAAGGGCTAACTAATGAAAAACTGTTTTTT.

Only a few counts were recorded for this clonotype. The chain recombines TRBV20-1 with TRBJ2-1; D might be TRBD1 (6 bases). Trimming took 7 bases from V and 8 from J, leaving 12 bases between them. Germline loops: CDR1 DFQATT, CDR2 SNEGSKA (reference sequence). This CDR3 has 11 amino acids. The CDR3 spells CSEGRTDEQFF. The CDR3 DNA is TGCAGTGAAGGTAGGACAGATGAGCAGTTCTTC.

This chain joins TRBV24-1 and TRBJ2-1; D is uncertain. Germline V lookup: CDR1 KGHDR, CDR2 SFDVKD. The V end was cut by 4 bases, the J end by 6 bases, with 15 bases between. There are 15 residues in the CDR3. DNA for the CDR3: TGTGCCACCAGTGACCCGACGCAAGGCGGCAATGAGCAGTTCTTC. Translated: CATSDPTQGGNEQFF.